These 5 T cell receptor beta chains originate from one sample sequenced in a study of T cell responses to AZD1222 COVID-19 vaccine. Sequencing used immunoSEQ multiplex PCR; TCRdb keeps in-frame clones, though not all of them. This sample carries fewer than 180,000 clones, around 90% of them seen once, and the ten largest clones take approximately 3.5%. This specimen was peripheral blood, taken 28 days after the second AZD1222 dose. Source of these receptors: an adult who received the AZD1222 COVID-19 vaccine.

The chain joins TRBV29-1 to TRBJ2-4; 10 bases match TRBD1. Trimming cost V 5 bases and J 7 bases; bases outside gene matches: 5. The germline V gene has CDR1 SQVTM and CDR2 ANQGSEA. The CDR3 sequence is 13 residues long. Here the CDR3 DNA reads TGCAGCGTTACCGGGACAGGGGCGAACATTCAGTACTTC. The encoded protein is CSVTGTGANIQYF.

Turning to this clone: At the DNA level, this CDR3 is encoded by other sequences in the same sample as well. V and J are TRBV29-1 and TRBJ1-2, with a tentative D call TRBD1 (5 bases). Trimming removed 6 bases from V and 4 bases from J, with 12 bases in between. The CDR3 sequence is 12 residues long. Germline V gene lookup returns CDR1 SQVTM and CDR2 ANQGSEA. CDR3 amino acids: CSVGAGGYGYTF. In DNA form, the CDR3 reads TGCAGCGTAGGCGCGGGGGGCTATGGCTACACCTTC.

The gene calls are TRBV6-5 and TRBJ1-2, with a possible D match to TRBD1 (6 bases). Germline V CDR1 and CDR2: MNHEY, SVGAGI. Trimming cost V 10 bases and J 4 bases, with 13 bases left between them. The CDR3 spans 12 residues. CDR3 amino acids: CATNRVPYGYTF. CDR3 DNA: TGTGCCACCAACAGGGTGCCCTATGGCTACACCTTC.

V is TRBV19 and J is TRBJ1-1; D is possibly TRBD1 (5 bases). Germline loops: CDR1 LNHDA, CDR2 SQIVND (reference sequence). V dropped 1 base and J dropped 3 bases, with 12 bases sitting between them. This CDR3 spans 15 amino acids. The CDR3: CASSIAGAEHTEAFF. CDR3 DNA sequence: TGTGCCAGTAGTATAGCCGGGGCAGAGCACACTGAAGCTTTCTTT.

The rearrangement uses TRBV28 and TRBJ1-1; unclear D gene. The CDR3 sequence is 14 residues long. V was cut by 8 bases and J by 1 base, with 14 bases left in between. Germline V CDR1 and CDR2: MDHEN, SYDVKM. CDR3: CASYGLNQNTEAFF. The CDR3 region has the DNA TGTGCCAGCTATGGACTGAACCAGAACACTGAAGCTTTCTTT.